This T cell receptor (beta chain) was recorded in a study of T cell responses to AZD1222 COVID-19 vaccine. This clone was observed a handful of times. Method: immunoSEQ multiplex PCR; TCRdb's copy keeps in-frame clones and lacks some. The sample shows 90,000 to 120,000 clones, 70% to 90% of them seen only once. After removal of 5 bases from V and 5 bases from J, the junction contained 5 bases not matched to a gene. Germline-derived CDR1 and CDR2 are WNHNN and SYGVQD (reference sequence). This CDR3 comprises 13 residues. Here the sequenced sample was peripheral blood, taken on day 0 of AZD1222 vaccination. The chain couples TRBV10-1 to TRBJ2-7; 8 positions match TRBD1. This TCR came from an adult in good health. The CDR3 DNA sequence: TGCGCCAGCAGTCCGGGACAGGTTAACGAGCAGTACTTC. Translated: CASSPGQVNEQYF.